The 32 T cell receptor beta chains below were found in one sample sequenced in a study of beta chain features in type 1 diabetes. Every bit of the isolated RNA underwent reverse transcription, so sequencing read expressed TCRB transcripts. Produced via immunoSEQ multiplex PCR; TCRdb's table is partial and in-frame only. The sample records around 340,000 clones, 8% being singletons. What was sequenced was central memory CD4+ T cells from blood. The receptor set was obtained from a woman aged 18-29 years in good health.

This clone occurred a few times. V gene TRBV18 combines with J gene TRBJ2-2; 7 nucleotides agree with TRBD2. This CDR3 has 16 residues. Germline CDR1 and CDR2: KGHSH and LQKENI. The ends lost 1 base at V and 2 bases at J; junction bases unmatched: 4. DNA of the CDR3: TGTGCCAGCTCACCACGGCTAGCGGATAACACCGGGGAGCTGTTTTTT. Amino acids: CASSPRLADNTGELFF.

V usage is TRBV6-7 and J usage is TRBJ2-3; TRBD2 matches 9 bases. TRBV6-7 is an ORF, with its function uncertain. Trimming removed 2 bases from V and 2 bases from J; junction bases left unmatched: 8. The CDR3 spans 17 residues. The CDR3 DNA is TGTGCCAGCAGTTACCCCAAGCGGGAGGCTGTCACAGATACGCAGTATTTT. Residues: CASSYPKREAVTDTQYF.

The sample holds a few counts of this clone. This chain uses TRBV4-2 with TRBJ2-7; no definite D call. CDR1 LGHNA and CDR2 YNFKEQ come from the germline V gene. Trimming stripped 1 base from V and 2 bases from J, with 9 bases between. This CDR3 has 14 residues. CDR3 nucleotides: TGTGCCAGCAGCCAAGTTGGTGGAACCTACGAGCAGTACTTC. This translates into CASSQVGGTYEQYF.

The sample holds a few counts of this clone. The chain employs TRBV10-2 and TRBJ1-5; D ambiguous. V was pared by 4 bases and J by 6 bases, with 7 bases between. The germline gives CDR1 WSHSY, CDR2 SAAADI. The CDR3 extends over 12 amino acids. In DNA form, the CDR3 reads TGCGCCAGCAGTGGGGAGAGTCAGCCCCAGCATTTT. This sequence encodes CASSGESQPQHF.

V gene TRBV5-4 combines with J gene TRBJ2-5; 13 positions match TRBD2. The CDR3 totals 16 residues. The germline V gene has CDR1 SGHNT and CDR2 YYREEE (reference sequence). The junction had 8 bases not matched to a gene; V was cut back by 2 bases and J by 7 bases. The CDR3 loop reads CASSLAGTSGKGTQYF. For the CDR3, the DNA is TGTGCCAGCAGCTTAGCCGGGACTAGCGGGAAGGGGACCCAGTACTTC.

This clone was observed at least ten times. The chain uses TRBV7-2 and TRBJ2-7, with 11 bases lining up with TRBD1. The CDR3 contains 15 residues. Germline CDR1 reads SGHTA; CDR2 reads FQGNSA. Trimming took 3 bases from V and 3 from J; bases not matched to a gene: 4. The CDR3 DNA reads TGTGCCAGCAGCTTGTCCGGGACAGGGGGCTACGAGCAGTACTTC. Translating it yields CASSLSGTGGYEQYF. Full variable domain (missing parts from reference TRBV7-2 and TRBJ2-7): GAGVSQSPSNKVTEKGKDVELRCDPISGHTALYWYRQSLGQGLEFLIYFQGNSAPDKSGLPSDRFSAERTGGSVSTLTIQRTQQEDSAVYLCASSLSGTGGYEQYFGPGTRLTVT.

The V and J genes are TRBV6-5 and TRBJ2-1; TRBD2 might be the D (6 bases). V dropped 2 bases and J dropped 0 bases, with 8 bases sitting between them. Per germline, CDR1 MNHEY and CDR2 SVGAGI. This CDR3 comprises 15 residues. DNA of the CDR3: TGTGCCAGCAGTTACGTGGGGGGCTCCTACAATGAGCAGTTCTTC. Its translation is CASSYVGGSYNEQFF.

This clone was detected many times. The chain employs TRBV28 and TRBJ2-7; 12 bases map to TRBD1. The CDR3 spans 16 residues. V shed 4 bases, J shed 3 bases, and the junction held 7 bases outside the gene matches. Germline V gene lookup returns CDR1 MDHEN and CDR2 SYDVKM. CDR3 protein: CASSSGQGAAGYEQYF. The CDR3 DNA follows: TGTGCCAGCAGTTCGGGACAGGGGGCGGCCGGCTACGAGCAGTACTTC.

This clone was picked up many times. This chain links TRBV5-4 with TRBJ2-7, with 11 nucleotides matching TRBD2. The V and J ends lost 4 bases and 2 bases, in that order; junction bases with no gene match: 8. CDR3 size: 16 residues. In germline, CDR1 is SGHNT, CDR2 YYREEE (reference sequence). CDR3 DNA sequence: TGTGCCAGCAGCGCTGGACTAGCGGGCGGTGCCTACGAGCAGTACTTC. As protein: CASSAGLAGGAYEQYF.

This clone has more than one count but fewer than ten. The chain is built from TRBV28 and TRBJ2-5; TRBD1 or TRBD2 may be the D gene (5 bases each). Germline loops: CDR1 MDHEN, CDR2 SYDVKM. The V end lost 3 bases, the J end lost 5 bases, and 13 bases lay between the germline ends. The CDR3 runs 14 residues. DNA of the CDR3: TGTGCCAGCAGTTTCGGCTCGTGGGGGGAGACCCAGTACTTC. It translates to CASSFGSWGETQYF.

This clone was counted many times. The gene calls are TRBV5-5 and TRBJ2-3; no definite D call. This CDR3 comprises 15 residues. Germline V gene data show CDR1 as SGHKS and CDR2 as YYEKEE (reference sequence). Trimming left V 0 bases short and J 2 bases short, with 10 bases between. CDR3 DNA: TGTGCCAGCAGCTTGGTCGGGCAGTCCACAGATACGCAGTATTTT. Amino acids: CASSLVGQSTDTQYF. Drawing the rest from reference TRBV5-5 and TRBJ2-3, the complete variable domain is DAGVTQSPTHLIKTRGQQVTLRCSPISGHKSVSWYQQVLGQGPQFIFQYYEKEERGRGNFPDRFSARQFPNYSSELNVNALLLGDSALYLCASSLVGQSTDTQYFGPGTRLTVL.

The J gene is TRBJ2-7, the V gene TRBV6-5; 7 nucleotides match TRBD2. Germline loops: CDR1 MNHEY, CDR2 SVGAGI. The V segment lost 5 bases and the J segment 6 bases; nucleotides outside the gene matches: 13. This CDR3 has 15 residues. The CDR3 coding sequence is TGTGCCAGCAGTCACAAGGGAGGGAGAGGATCCGAGCAGTACTTC. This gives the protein CASSHKGGRGSEQYF.

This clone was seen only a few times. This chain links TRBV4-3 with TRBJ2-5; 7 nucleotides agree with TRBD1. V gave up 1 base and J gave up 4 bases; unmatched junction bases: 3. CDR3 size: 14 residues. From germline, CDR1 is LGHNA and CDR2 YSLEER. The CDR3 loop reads CASSQGQGGETQYF. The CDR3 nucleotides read TGCGCCAGCAGCCAAGGACAGGGCGGAGAGACCCAGTACTTC.

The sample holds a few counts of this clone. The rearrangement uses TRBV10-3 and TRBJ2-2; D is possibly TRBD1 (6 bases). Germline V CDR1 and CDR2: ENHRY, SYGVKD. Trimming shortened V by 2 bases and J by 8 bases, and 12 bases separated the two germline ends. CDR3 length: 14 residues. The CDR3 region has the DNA TGTGCCATCAGTGAGCCGGTGGGGGCGGGGGAGCTGTTTTTT. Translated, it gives CAISEPVGAGELFF.

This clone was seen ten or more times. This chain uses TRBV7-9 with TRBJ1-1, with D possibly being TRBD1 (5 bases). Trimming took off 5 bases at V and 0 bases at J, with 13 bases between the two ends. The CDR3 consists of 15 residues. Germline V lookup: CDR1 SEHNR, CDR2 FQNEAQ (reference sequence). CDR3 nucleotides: TGTGCCAGCAGCCGACAATGGGGCTTGAACACTGAAGCTTTCTTT. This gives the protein CASSRQWGLNTEAFF. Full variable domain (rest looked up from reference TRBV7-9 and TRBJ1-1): DTGVSQNPRHKITKRGQNVTFRCDPISEHNRLYWYRQTLGQGPEFLTYFQNEAQLEKSRLLSDRFSAERPKGSFSTLEIQRTEQGDSAMYLCASSRQWGLNTEAFFGQGTRLTVV.

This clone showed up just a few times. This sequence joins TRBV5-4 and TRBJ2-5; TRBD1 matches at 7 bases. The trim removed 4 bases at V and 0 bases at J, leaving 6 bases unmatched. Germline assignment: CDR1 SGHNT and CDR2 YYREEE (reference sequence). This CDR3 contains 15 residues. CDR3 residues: CASSPSGTDQETQYF. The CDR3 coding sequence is TGTGCCAGCAGCCCGTCGGGGACAGACCAAGAGACCCAGTACTTC.

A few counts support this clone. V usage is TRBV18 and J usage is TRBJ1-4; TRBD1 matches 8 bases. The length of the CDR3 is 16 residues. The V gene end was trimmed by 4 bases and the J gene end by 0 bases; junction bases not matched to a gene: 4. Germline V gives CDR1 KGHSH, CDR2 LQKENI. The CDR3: CASSRDRPATNEKLFF. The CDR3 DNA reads TGTGCCAGCTCACGGGACAGGCCGGCAACTAATGAAAAACTGTTTTTT.

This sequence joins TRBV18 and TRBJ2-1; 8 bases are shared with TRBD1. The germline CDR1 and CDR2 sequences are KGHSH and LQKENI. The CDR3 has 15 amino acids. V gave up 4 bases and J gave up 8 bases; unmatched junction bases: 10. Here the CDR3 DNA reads TGTGCCAGCTCACTAAGCAGGACAGGGTCCGATGAGCAGTTCTTC. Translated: CASSLSRTGSDEQFF.

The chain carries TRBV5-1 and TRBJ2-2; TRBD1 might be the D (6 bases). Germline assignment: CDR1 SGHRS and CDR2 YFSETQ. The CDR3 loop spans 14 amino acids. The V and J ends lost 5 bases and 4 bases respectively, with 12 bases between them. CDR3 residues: CASRDSSSTGELFF. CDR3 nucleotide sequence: TGCGCCAGCAGGGACAGTAGTAGCACCGGGGAGCTGTTTTTT. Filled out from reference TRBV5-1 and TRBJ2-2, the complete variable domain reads KAGVTQTPRYLIKTRGQQVTLSCSPISGHRSVSWYQQTPGQGLQFLFEYFSETQRNKGNFPGRFSGRQFSNSRSEMNVSTLELGDSALYLCASRDSSSTGELFFGEGSRLTVL.

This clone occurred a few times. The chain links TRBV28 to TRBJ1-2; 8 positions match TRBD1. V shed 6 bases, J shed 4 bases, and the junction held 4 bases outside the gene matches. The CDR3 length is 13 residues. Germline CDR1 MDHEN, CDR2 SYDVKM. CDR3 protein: CASRAGTGYGYTF. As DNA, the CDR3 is TGTGCCAGCAGAGCCGGGACAGGCTATGGCTACACCTTC.

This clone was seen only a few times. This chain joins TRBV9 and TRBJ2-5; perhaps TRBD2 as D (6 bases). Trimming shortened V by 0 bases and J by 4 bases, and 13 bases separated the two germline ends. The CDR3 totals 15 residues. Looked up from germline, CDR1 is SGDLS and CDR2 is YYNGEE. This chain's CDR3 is CASSVGPSATETQYF. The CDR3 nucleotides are TGTGCCAGCAGCGTAGGTCCTAGCGCTACAGAGACCCAGTACTTC. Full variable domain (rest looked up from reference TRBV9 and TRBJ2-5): DSGVTQTPKHLITATGQRVTLRCSPRSGDLSVYWYQQSLDQGLQFLIQYYNGEERAKGNILERFSAQQFPDLHSELNLSSLELGDSALYFCASSVGPSATETQYFGPGTRLLVL.

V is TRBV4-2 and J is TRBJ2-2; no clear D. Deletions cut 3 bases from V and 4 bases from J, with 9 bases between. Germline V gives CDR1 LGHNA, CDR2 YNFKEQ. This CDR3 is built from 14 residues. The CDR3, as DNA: TGTGCCAGCAGCCACACGGATTCCACCGGGGAGCTGTTTTTT. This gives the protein CASSHTDSTGELFF.

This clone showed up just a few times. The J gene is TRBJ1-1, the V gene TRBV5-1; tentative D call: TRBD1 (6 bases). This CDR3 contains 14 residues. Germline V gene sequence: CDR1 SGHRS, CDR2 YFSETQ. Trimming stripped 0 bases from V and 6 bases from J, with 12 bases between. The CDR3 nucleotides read TGCGCCAGCAGCTTGGTTGTCGGGGGCGCTGAAGCTTTCTTT. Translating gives CASSLVVGGAEAFF. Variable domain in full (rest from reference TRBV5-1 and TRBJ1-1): KAGVTQTPRYLIKTRGQQVTLSCSPISGHRSVSWYQQTPGQGLQFLFEYFSETQRNKGNFPGRFSGRQFSNSRSEMNVSTLELGDSALYLCASSLVVGGAEAFFGQGTRLTVV.

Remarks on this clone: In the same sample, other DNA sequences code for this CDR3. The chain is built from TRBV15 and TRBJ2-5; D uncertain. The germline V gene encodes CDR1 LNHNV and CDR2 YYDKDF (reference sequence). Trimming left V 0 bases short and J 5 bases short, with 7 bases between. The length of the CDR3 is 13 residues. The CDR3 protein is CATSRDVGETQYF. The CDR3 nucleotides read TGTGCCACCAGCAGAGATGTTGGGGAGACCCAGTACTTC.

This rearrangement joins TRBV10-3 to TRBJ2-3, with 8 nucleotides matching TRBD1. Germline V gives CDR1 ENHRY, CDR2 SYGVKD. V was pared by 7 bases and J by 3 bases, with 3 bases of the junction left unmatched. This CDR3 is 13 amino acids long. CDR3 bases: TGTGCCATCACCAGGGGGCTAACAGATACGCAGTATTTT. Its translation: CAITRGLTDTQYF.

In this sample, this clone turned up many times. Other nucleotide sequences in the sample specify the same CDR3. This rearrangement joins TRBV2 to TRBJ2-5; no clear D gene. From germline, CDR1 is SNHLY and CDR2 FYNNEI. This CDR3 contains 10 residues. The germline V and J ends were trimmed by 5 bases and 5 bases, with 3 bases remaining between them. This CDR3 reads CASSRETQYF. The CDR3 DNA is TGTGCCAGCAGTCGCGAGACCCAGTACTTC.

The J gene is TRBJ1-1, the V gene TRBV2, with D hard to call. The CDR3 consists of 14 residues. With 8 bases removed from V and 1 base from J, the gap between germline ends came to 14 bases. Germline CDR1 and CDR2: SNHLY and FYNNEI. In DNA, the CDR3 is TGTGCCAGCCAGGCCTCCTCCTCGAACACTGAAGCTTTCTTT. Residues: CASQASSSNTEAFF.

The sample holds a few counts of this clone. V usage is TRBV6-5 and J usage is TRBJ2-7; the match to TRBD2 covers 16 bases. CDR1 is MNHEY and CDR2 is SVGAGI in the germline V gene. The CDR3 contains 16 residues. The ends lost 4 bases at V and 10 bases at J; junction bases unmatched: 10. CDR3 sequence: CASSSYLGTSGRAQYF. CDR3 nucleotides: TGTGCCAGCAGTTCCTACCTCGGGACTAGCGGGAGGGCCCAGTACTTC.

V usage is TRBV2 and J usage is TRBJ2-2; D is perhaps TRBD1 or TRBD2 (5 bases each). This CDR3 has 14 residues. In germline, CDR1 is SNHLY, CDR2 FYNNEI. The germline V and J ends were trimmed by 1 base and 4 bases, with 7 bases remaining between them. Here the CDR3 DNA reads TGTGCCAGCAGTGAAGTTGGGGGCACCGGGGAGCTGTTTTTT. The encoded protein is CASSEVGGTGELFF.

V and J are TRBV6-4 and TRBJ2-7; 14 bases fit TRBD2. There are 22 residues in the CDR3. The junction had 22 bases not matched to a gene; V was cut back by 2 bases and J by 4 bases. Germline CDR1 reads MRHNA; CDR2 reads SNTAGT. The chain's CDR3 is CASSDRTGLPNRLAGGRYEQYF. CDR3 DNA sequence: TGTGCCAGCAGTGACAGGACAGGGTTGCCTAATCGACTAGCGGGAGGGCGTTACGAGCAGTACTTC.

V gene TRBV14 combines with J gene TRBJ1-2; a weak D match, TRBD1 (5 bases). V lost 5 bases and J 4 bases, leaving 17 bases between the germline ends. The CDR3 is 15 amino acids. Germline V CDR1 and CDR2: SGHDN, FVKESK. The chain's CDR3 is CASSSNWGGPYGYTF. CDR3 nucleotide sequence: TGTGCCAGCAGCTCAAATTGGGGGGGACCCTATGGCTACACCTTC.

CDR3 amino acids: CASSQDLGMAKNIQYF. DNA for the CDR3: TGCGCCAGCAGCCAAGATTTGGGGATGGCCAAAAACATTCAGTACTTC. The J gene is TRBJ2-4, the V gene TRBV4-3; D call uncertain. V was clipped by 0 bases and J by 1 base, with 10 bases between them. Germline V gives CDR1 LGHNA, CDR2 YSLEER. The CDR3 loop spans 16 amino acids.